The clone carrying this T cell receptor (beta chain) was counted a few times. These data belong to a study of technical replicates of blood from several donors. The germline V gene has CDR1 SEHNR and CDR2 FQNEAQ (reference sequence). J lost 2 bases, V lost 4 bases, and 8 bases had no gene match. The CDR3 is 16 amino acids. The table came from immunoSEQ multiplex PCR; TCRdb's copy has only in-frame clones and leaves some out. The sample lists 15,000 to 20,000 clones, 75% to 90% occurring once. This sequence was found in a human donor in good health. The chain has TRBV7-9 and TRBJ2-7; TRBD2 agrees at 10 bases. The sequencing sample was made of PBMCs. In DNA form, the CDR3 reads TGTGCCAGCAGCTCCCAGACTAGCGGGCGCCCCTACGAGCAGTACTTC. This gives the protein CASSSQTSGRPYEQYF. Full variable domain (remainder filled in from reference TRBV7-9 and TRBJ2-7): DTGVSQNPRHKITKRGQNVTFRCDPISEHNRLYWYRQTLGQGPEFLTYFQNEAQLEKSRLLSDRFSAERPKGSFSTLEIQRTEQGDSAMYLCASSSQTSGRPYEQYFGPGTRLTVT.